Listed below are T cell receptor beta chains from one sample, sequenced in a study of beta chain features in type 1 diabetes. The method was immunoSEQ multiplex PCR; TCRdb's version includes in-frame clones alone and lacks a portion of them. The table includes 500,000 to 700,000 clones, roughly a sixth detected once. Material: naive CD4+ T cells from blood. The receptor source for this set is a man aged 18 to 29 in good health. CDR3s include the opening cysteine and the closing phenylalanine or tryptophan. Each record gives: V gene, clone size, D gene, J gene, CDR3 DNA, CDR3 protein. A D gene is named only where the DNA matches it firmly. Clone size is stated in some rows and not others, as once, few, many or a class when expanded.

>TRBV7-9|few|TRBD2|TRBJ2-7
TGTGCCAGCAGCTCGGGAAGAGCGGGAGCGATCTACGAGCAGTACTTC
CASSSGRAGAIYEQYF
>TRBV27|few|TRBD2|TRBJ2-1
TGTGCCAGCAGTCCCTCTAGCGGCTCCTACAATGAGCAGTTCTTC
CASSPSSGSYNEQFF
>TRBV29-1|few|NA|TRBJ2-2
TGCAGCGTTGGAGGGAATATGAACACCGGGGAGCTGTTTTTT
CSVGGNMNTGELFF
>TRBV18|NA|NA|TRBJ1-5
TGTGCCAGCTCACCCGGGCAGGGAGGTGATCAGCCCCAGCATTTT
CASSPGQGGDQPQHF
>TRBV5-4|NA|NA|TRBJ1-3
TGTGCCAGCAGCTTGGCCGGCTCGACTGGAAACACCATATATTTT
CASSLAGSTGNTIYF
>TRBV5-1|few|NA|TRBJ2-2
TGCGCCAGCAGCTTGCATTGGGTTCTACGCACCGGGGAGCTGTTTTTT
CASSLHWVLRTGELFF
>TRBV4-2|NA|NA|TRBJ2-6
TGTGCCAGCAGCCAAGAGGCCGCCCCTGGGGCCAACGTCCTGACTTTC
CASSQEAAPGANVLTF
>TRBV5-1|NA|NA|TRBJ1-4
TGCGCCAGCAGCTCCTACCAAGCAACTAATGAAAAACTGTTTTTT
CASSSYQATNEKLFF
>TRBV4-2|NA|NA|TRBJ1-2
TGTGCCAGCAGTCCCTTTCCGGGAGAGATAAACTATGGCTACACCTTC
CASSPFPGEINYGYTF
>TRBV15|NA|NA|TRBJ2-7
TGTGCCACCAGCAGTCGTCGGACAGCAGCCTACGAGCAGTACTTC
CATSSRRTAAYEQYF
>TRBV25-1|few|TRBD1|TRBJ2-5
TGTGCCAGCAGTGCCGGGACAGCTACCCAAGAGACCCAGTACTTC
CASSAGTATQETQYF
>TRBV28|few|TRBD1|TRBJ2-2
TGTGCCAGCAGTTTGACAGGGACCGGGGAGCTGTTTTTT
CASSLTGTGELFF
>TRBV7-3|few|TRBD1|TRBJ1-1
TGTGCCAGCAGCTTAACCACAGGGGGAGTGACTGAAGCTTTCTTT
CASSLTTGGVTEAFF
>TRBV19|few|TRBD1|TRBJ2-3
TGTGCCAGTAGTGGACAGGGTTCAGATACGCAGTATTTT
CASSGQGSDTQYF
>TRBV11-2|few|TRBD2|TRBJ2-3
TGTGCCAGCTCCCCACTAGCGCGTGTTACGCAGTATTTT
CASSPLARVTQYF
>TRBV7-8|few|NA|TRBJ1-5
TGTGCCAGCAGCTTAGGGGTGGGCAATCAGCCCCAGCATTTT
CASSLGVGNQPQHF
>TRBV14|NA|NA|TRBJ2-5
TGTGCCAGCAGCCCCCAGGGGTTCAGGGAAGAGACCCAGTACTTC
CASSPQGFREETQYF
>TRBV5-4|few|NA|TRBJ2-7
TGTGCCAGCAGCTTCTACGAGCAGTACTTC
CASSFYEQYF
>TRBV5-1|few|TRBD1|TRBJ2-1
TGCGCCAGCAGCCCGACCGGGACAGGGATGGGCAATGAGCAGTTCTTC
CASSPTGTGMGNEQFF
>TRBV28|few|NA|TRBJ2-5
TGTGCCAGTAGACAGAACTCTTGGGAGACCCAGTACTTC
CASRQNSWETQYF
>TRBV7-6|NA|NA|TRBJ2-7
TGTGCCAGCAGCTCCGGATCCTCCTACGAGCAGTACTTC
CASSSGSSYEQYF
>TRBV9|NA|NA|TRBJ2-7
TGTGCCAGCAGCACCACTCCTAGCGCCAACTCCTACGAGCAGTACTTC
CASSTTPSANSYEQYF
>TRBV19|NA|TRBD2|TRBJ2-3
TGTGCCAGTAGTATATGGTCTAGCGGACACACAGATACGCAGTATTTT
CASSIWSSGHTDTQYF
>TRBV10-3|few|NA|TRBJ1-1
TGTGCCATCAGCCAGTCAGACAGGCGAAACACTGAAGCTTTCTTT
CAISQSDRRNTEAFF
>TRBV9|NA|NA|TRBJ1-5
TGTGCCAGCAGCGTAGGCCCCAATCAGCCCCAGCATTTT
CASSVGPNQPQHF
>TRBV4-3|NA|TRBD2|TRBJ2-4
TGCGCCAGCAGCCAAGATAGGACCTTGGGGGGGTATCGAATTCAGTACTTC
CASSQDRTLGGYRIQYF
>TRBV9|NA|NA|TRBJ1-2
TGTGCCAGCAGCGTACTTCCGGGACTTAAAGGCTACACCTTC
CASSVLPGLKGYTF
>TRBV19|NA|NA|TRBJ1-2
TGTGCCAGTAGTATTTCGGGTACTAACTATGGCTACACCTTC
CASSISGTNYGYTF
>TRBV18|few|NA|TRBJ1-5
TGTGCCAGCTCACCATCCGACTTGGTTTCTCCCCAGCATTTT
CASSPSDLVSPQHF
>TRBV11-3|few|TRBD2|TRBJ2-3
TGTGCCAGCAGCTCCGGGACTAGCGTCGTAGATACGCAGTATTTT
CASSSGTSVVDTQYF
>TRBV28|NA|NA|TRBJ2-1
TGTGCCAGCAGTTTGGTTGGGAGGCAAAATGAGCAGTTCTTC
CASSLVGRQNEQFF
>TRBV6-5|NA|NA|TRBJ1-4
TGTGCCAGCAGGGCCATCGGGGATGAAAAACTGTTTTTT
CASRAIGDEKLFF
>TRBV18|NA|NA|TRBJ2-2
TGTGCCAGCTCACTAGCAGGGATGTCTGGCACCGGGGAGCTGTTTTTT
CASSLAGMSGTGELFF
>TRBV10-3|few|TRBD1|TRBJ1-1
TGTGCCATCAGGGGACAGCCGAACACTGAAGCTTTCTTT
CAIRGQPNTEAFF
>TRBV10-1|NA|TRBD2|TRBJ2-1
TGCGCGGGGACTAGCGGGAGGAAACCTCCTACAATTGAGCAGTTCTTC
CAGTSGRKPPTIEQFF
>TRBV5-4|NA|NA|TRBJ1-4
TGTGCCAGCAGCTTGCCAACCCAAGAAAAACTGTTTTTT
CASSLPTQEKLFF
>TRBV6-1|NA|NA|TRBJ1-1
TGTGCGTTGAGCGGGGGGCTTTTAAAGAACACTGAAGCTTTCTTT
CALSGGLLKNTEAFF
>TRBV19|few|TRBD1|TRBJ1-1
TGTGCCAGTAGTGCAGGGGGCTTGGGCACTGAAGCTTTCTTT
CASSAGGLGTEAFF
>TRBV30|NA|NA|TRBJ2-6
TGTGCCTGGAGTGTCCGGGGCCTCTACTCTGGGGCCAACGTCCTGACTTTC
CAWSVRGLYSGANVLTF
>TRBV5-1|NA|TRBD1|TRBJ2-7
TGCGCCAGCAGCTTTAATGCAGGGGGAATTTACGAGCAGTACTTC
CASSFNAGGIYEQYF
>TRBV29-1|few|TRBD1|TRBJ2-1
TGCAGCGTTGATGGTAGGGACAGAGCATACAATGAGCAGTTCTTC
CSVDGRDRAYNEQFF
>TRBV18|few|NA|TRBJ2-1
TGTGCCAGCTCAATACAGAATTACAATGAGCAGTTCTTC
CASSIQNYNEQFF
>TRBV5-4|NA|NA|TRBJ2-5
TGTGCCAGCAGCTCGCAGGGGAGGGAGACCCAGTACTTC
CASSSQGRETQYF